This T cell receptor (beta chain) comes out of a study of shared clonotypes between healthy human individuals. On this clone itself: Antigen unknown.

Regarding the study as a whole: It was expected that sequencing depth would affect clonotype sharing among donors. Non-shared clonotypes had lower generation probabilities than those shared by all four donors.

Once extracted for a subset, genomic DNA was divided evenly among several immunoSEQ plates. Produced via immunoSEQ multiplex PCR; TCRdb's table is partial and in-frame only. This table holds around 720,000 clones, about three quarters found once. Each donor was a Caucasian adult residing in Nashville, Tennessee. The receptor was derived from a woman in her twenties or thirties in good health. The sample consisted of memory CD4+ T cells sorted from blood. Indicated subset: CD45RA-negative fraction.

Written as DNA, the CDR3 is TGTGCCAGCAGCCAGACTAGCGGAGGCACAGATACGCAGTATTTT. This codes for CASSQTSGGTDTQYF. The chain employs TRBV4-2 and TRBJ2-3; 9 bases align to TRBD2. Trimming took 3 bases from V and 1 from J; bases not matched to a gene: 2. CDR1 is LGHNA, CDR2 YNFKEQ, per germline. The CDR3 runs 15 residues.